Shown below are 8 T cell receptor beta chains from a single sample sequenced in a study of T cells after yellow fever vaccination. Using its own MiXCR run on the 5' RACE reads, TCRdb lists one record per CDR3 protein. The data show a few hundred thousand distinct CDR3 sequences, with 6.7% seen just once and around 1.1% held by the top ten. Sequenced material: CD4+ T cells sorted from PBMCs, taken on the day of the yellow fever booster vaccination. The receptors were gathered from a man aged 30 to 39 who received the YFV17D yellow fever vaccine.

This clonotype showed up many times. J is TRBJ2-7 and V is TRBV27, with D perhaps TRBD2 (6 bases). In germline, CDR1 is MNHEY, CDR2 SMNVEV (reference sequence). Trimming took off 6 bases at V and 3 bases at J, with 27 bases between the two ends. The CDR3 sequence is 18 residues long. Here the CDR3 DNA reads TGTGCCAGCAGCTATAGCCCGAAAATTAGCGGTTTCATCTACGAGCAGTACTTC. Encoded protein: CASSYSPKISGFIYEQYF.

This clonotype was found many times. J is TRBJ2-1 and V is TRBV7-8; weak D call: TRBD2 (5 bases). Germline V gives CDR1 SGHVS, CDR2 FQNEAQ. V shed 1 base and J shed 0 bases, with 13 bases lying between them. The CDR3 contains 17 residues. As DNA, the CDR3 is TGTGCCAGCAGCTTAGTGAGAGCTGGGAGCTCCTACAATGAGCAGTTCTTC. Its translation is CASSLVRAGSSYNEQFF. Full variable domain (outside the CDR3, taken from reference TRBV7-8 and TRBJ2-1): GAGVSQSPRYKVAKRGQDVALRCDPISGHVSLFWYQQALGQGPEFLTYFQNEAQLDKSGLPSDRFFAERPEGSVSTLKIQRTQQEDSAVYLCASSLVRAGSSYNEQFFGPGTRLTVL.

The sample holds many counts of this clonotype. The V call is TRBV12-3 or TRBV12-4, the J call TRBJ1-1, with a tentative D call TRBD1 (5 bases). V was shortened by 1 base and J by 7 bases, with 16 bases between the two germline ends. The CDR3 is 15 residues long. CDR3 sequence (DNA): TGTGCCAGCAGTTTAGGGGGGGGACCGGGTGGTGAAGCTTTCTTT. It is translated as CASSLGGGPGGEAFF.

This clonotype was found a few times. Likely a read error: the CDR3 ends without its conserved phenylalanine or tryptophan. V usage is TRBV6-2 or TRBV6-3 and J usage is TRBJ2-2; tentatively, D is TRBD2 (6 bases). This CDR3 spans 14 amino acids. Germline values: CDR1 MNHEY, CDR2 SVGEGT. The V gene lost 9 bases and the J gene lost 5 bases, with 16 bases spanning the gap. The DNA of the CDR3 is TGTGCCAGTTGGCGGGACCGGGGAACCGGGGAGCTGTTTCTT. The encoded protein is CASWRDRGTGELFL.

This clonotype was recorded a few times. The chain employs TRBV5-1 and TRBJ2-7; D is undetermined. Trimming removed 4 bases from V and 5 bases from J, with 10 bases in between. This CDR3 is 12 amino acids long. Germline lookup yields CDR1 SGHRS and CDR2 YFSETQ. DNA for the CDR3: TGCGCCAGCAGCCTGACAAGACACGAGCAGTACTTC. Translating gives CASSLTRHEQYF.

This clonotype was counted many times. This CDR3 is CAISESSALAKNIQYF. The CDR3 DNA is TGTGCCATCAGTGAGTCGTCGGCATTAGCCAAAAACATTCAGTACTTC. The chain couples TRBV10-3 to TRBJ2-4, with no clear D. V was shortened by 0 bases and J by 0 bases, with 9 bases between the two germline ends. This CDR3 has 16 amino acids. The germline CDR1 and CDR2 sequences are ENHRY and SYGVKD.

V usage is TRBV20-1 and J usage is TRBJ2-1, with 9 bases identical to TRBD2. Germline CDR1 reads DFQATT; CDR2 reads SNEGSKA (reference sequence). Germline trimming cut 4 bases from V and 5 bases from J; bases unmatched to any gene: 9. The CDR3 has 15 amino acids. CDR3: CSAKLAGNRDNEQFF. The CDR3 DNA sequence: TGCAGTGCTAAGCTAGCGGGAAATAGGGACAATGAGCAGTTCTTC.

This clonotype was seen ten or more times. The chain uses TRBV15 and TRBJ2-1; 11 positions match TRBD2. The germline CDR1 and CDR2 sequences are LNHNV and YYDKDF (reference sequence). J was trimmed by 5 bases and V by 2 bases; bases with no gene match: 8. The CDR3 contains 17 residues. CDR3 protein: CATSRPKLAGADNEQFF. The CDR3 DNA sequence: TGTGCCACCAGCAGACCCAAACTAGCGGGAGCAGACAATGAGCAGTTCTTC.